This T cell receptor (beta chain) was documented in a study of Graves' ophthalmopathy and Graves' hyperthyroidism. The overall study: Cases classed as stable hyperthyroidism had no ophthalmopathy within 18 months of follow-up.

Amplification of TCR beta CDR3 regions used RNA transcripts. Following a first-round RT-PCR that used HTBI primers, a second-round multiplex PCR was carried out. TCRdb re-called the multiplex PCR reads with MiXCR, one entry per CDR3 protein. There are around 1.1 million distinct CDR3 sequences in the sample; 35% to 45% occur only once, and around 10% lies in the top ten. This clonotype was seen only a few times. Looked up from germline, CDR1 is SGHNT and CDR2 is YYREEE (reference sequence). Losses at the gene ends were 4 bases for V and 3 bases for J; bases not matched to a gene: 4. The CDR3 sequence is 15 residues long.

Sequencing was done on a sample of peripheral blood or thyroid tissue (not recorded which). The receptor comes from an adult man with Graves' hyperthyroidism. The V and J genes are TRBV5-4 and TRBJ2-7; TRBD2 aligns across 13 bases. This CDR3 reads CASSTGTSGIYEQYF. The DNA of the CDR3 is TGTGCCAGCAGCACCGGGACTAGCGGGATCTACGAGCAGTACTTC.